Sequencing of this T cell receptor (beta chain) was carried out in a study of memory CD4+ T cells and cytomegalovirus serostatus. The sort gate was single viable CD3+CD4+CD8-CD45RO+ cells for memory CD4+ T cells. This CDR3 is 15 amino acids long. CDR1 and CDR2 from the germline V gene are SGDLS and YYNGEE. Trimming cost V 5 bases and J 6 bases, with 17 bases left between them. As regards this clone: Antigen specificity is unknown.

Clones were sequenced by immunoSEQ multiplex PCR, and TCRdb holds only the in-frame ones, with some missing. The data contain 35,000 to 40,000 clones, around 80% of them seen just once; the ten biggest clones take up 5.3%. Study-wide findings and caveats: Suggested: most of the CMV-linked TCR signature lies in CD4+ memory cells.

The specimen sequenced was memory CD4+ T cells from blood. The chain employs TRBV9 and TRBJ1-4; D may be TRBD1 (6 bases). The TCR comes from an adult in good health and CMV-seropositive. The CDR3 protein is CASSARTVEDEKLFF. CDR3 nucleotide sequence: TGTGCCAGCAGTGCTCGGACAGTAGAAGATGAAAAACTGTTTTTT.